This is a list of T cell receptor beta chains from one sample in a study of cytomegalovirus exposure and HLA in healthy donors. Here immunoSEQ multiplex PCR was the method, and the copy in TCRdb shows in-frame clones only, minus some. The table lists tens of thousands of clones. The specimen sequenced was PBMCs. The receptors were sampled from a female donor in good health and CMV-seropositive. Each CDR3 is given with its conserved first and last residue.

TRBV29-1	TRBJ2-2	CSVGAAGGSGELFF
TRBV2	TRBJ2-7	CASIRSYEQYF
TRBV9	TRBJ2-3	CASSVRQGTTDTQYF
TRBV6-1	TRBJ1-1	CASRLQGNTEAFF
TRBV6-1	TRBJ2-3	CASMGLLTDTQYF
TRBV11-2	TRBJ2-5	CASSSPGLARTQYF
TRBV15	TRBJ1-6	CATSRGEVNSPLHF
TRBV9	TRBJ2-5	CASSGSLGGAETQYF
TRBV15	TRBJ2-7	CATSREGQESAYEQYF
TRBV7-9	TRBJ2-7	CASSHGQGRTYEQYF
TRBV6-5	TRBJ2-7	CASSYAFQGAYEQYF
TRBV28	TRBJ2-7	CASSFVLAGAYEQYF
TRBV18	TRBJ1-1	CASSPPRGTLYTEAFF
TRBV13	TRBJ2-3	CASRTWERGFTDTQYF
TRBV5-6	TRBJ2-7	CASRRGSYEQYF
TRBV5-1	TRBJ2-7	CASSKGGVTYEQYF
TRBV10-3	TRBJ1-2	CAISVGQGDFGYTF
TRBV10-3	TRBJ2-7	CAIAPRQSSYEQYF
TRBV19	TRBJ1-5	CASSTWDRGRTGNQPQHF
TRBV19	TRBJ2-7	CASTPGQGGEQYF
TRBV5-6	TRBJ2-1	CASSLMTSGSYNEQFF
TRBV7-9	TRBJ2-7	CASSGPGQTTYEQYF
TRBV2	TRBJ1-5	CASSEAQGSNQPQHF
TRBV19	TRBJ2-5	CASSISRDETQYF
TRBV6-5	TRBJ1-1	CASSYSISPGGTEAFF
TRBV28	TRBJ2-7	CASTSSGGSYEQYF
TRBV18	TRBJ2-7	CASSPLGESYEQYF
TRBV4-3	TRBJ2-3	CASSQELAADTQYF
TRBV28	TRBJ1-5	CASCRAGARNQPQHF
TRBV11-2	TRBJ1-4	CASSPWRTGDEKLFF
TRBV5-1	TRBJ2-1	CASARTSRMNNEQFF
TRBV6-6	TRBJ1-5	CASSGQGAGNQPQHF
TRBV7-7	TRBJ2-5	CASSLSPGGQETQYF
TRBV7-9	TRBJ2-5	CASSLYTGVETQYF
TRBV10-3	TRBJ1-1	CAISEKAGNTEAFF
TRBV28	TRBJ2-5	CAITGGDKETQYF
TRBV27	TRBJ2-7	CASGHRVRQYF
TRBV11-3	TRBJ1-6	CASSEGQGAWSPLHF
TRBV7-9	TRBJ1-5	CASSLTGSNQPQHF
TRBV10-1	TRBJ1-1	CASSPMTRENTEAFF
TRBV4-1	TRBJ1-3	CASSLQGAVRNTIYF
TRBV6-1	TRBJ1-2	CASRSSGEGYGYTF
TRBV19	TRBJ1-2	CASSQGPYGYTF
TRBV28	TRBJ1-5	CASSLGGDNRPQHF
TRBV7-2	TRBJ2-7	CASNQRSSYEQYF
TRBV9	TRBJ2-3	CASSVGYRSTDTQYF
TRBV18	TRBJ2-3	CASSLSWREPTDTQYF
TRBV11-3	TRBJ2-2	CASSLQRTGELFF
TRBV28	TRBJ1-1	CASSLPLTGRSEAFF
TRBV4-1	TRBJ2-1	CASSQGSPAGLVYNEQFF
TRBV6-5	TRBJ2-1	CASSYSSDRGVNEQFF
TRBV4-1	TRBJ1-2	CASSQLQTGGYTF
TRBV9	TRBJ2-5	CASSVAASGGAGETQYF
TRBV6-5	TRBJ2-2	CASSLGQGHTGELFF
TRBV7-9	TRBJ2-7	CASSLGAEQYF
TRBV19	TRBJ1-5	CASNRGTVNNQPQHF
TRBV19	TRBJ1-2	CASSIATGVDYGYTF
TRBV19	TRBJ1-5	CASSIRSSNQPQHF
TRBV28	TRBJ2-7	CASRLGGFGEQYF
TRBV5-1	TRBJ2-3	CASSPEGRDTQYF